The clone carrying this T cell receptor (beta chain) was counted between two and nine times. The table came from immunoSEQ multiplex PCR; TCRdb's copy has only in-frame clones and leaves some out. The sample yields tens of thousands of clones, approximately 81% seen once. This record belongs to a study of T cell clonotyping in hematopoietic cell transplantation. The sample's time point: recipient sample about 28 days before transplant, after cytoreduction. CDR3 length: 16 amino acids. The germline V and J ends were trimmed by 0 bases and 4 bases, with 12 bases remaining between them. Germline-derived CDR1 and CDR2 are SGHTA and FQGTGA.

The rearrangement joins TRBV7-3 to TRBJ2-2, with D perhaps TRBD1 (7 bases). This receptor was obtained from a man in his sixties with acute myeloid leukemia. Some clones in this sample may be carry-over from other donors' samples. Material: peripheral blood mononuclear cells, obtained before stem cell transplant. The CDR3 sequence: CASSLTKQGGTGELFF. Written as DNA, the CDR3 is TGTGCCAGCAGCTTAACGAAGCAGGGGGGCACCGGGGAGCTGTTTTTT.